The 26 T cell receptor beta chains below were found in one sample sequenced in a study of T-cell reconstitution after alpha-beta-depleted transplantation in children. Preparing the TCRbeta library involved the use of unique molecular identifiers. TCRdb re-called the PCR reads with MiXCR, one entry per CDR3 protein. The sample lists 280,000 or so distinct CDR3 sequences, roughly 11% occurring once. Sample: peripheral blood, taken 180 days after TCRalphabeta/CD19-depleted stem cell transplant. These receptors came from a male patient between 2 and 10 years old who had a stem cell transplant for chronic granulomatous disease, so the T cells may come from the graft donor.

The sample holds many counts of this clonotype. This chain connects TRBV9 to TRBJ1-5; no clear D. The CDR3 consists of 15 residues. V was pared by 3 bases and J by 3 bases, with 13 bases between. Germline V CDR1 and CDR2: SGDLS, YYNGEE. CDR3 region: CASSGDGNNNQPQHF. The CDR3 DNA reads as TGTGCCAGCAGCGGCGACGGGAACAACAATCAGCCCCAGCATTTT.

This clonotype showed up many times. The CDR3 protein is CASSPINRDTYEQYF. The CDR3 DNA sequence: TGTGCCAGCAGTCCTATCAACAGGGATACCTACGAGCAGTACTTC. The J gene is TRBJ2-7, the V gene TRBV28; weak D call: TRBD1 (6 bases). Trimming removed 5 bases at V and 2 bases at J, with 16 bases between. This CDR3 comprises 15 residues. The germline CDR1 and CDR2 sequences are MDHEN and SYDVKM. The full variable domain, rest sourced from reference TRBV28 and TRBJ2-7, is DVKVTQSSRYLVKRTGEKVFLECVQDMDHENMFWYRQDPGLGLRLIYFSYDVKMKEKGDIPEGYSVSREKKERFSLILESASTNQTSMYLCASSPINRDTYEQYFGPGTRLTVT.

Ten or more counts support this clonotype. V gene TRBV7-6 combines with J gene TRBJ2-1, with no clear D. The germline gives CDR1 SGHVS, CDR2 FNYEAQ. The CDR3 runs to 11 residues. The V end lost 5 bases, the J end lost 7 bases, and 6 bases lay between the germline ends. The CDR3 DNA is TGTGCCAGCAGCGTTGAGAATGAGCAGTTCTTC. The encoded protein is CASSVENEQFF. Based on the CDR3 plus reference TRBV7-6 and TRBJ2-1, the full variable domain is GAGVSQSPRYKVTKRGQDVALRCDPISGHVSLYWYRQALGQGPEFLTYFNYEAQQDKSGLPNDRFSAERPEGSISTLTIQRTEQRDSAMYRCASSVENEQFFGPGTRLTVL.

This clonotype appeared many times. The chain combines TRBV5-1 with TRBJ1-1; D is uncertain. Trimming cost V 1 base and J 0 bases, with 10 bases left between them. The CDR3 spans 15 residues. Germline loops: CDR1 SGHRS, CDR2 YFSETQ. The chain's CDR3 is CASSLMSPLNTEAFF. CDR3 bases: TGCGCCAGCAGCTTGATGAGCCCGTTGAACACTGAAGCTTTCTTT.

This clonotype was seen repeatedly, ten times or more. The chain recombines TRBV12-3 or TRBV12-4 with TRBJ2-5; 11 positions agree with TRBD1. After removal of 1 base from V and 5 bases from J, the junction contained 3 bases not matched to a gene. This CDR3 is built from 15 residues. The CDR3 is CASSLGTGGSETQYF. The CDR3 region has the DNA TGTGCCAGCAGTTTAGGGACAGGGGGCAGTGAGACCCAGTACTTC.

This clonotype showed up many times. The chain links TRBV29-1 to TRBJ2-3; 7 bases align to TRBD2. The CDR3 consists of 17 residues. Per the germline V gene, CDR1 is SQVTM and CDR2 is ANQGSEA. V was clipped by 0 bases and J by 0 bases; unmatched bases: 9. The CDR3 DNA sequence: TGCAGCGTTGAAGAGACTCGGCGGGGGACTAGCACAGATACGCAGTATTTT. It translates to CSVEETRRGTSTDTQYF.

This clonotype has ten or more counts. The chain links TRBV20-1 to TRBJ2-1; 10 nucleotides match TRBD2. Germline V gene data show CDR1 as DFQATT and CDR2 as SNEGSKA (reference sequence). Trimming at V came to 1 base and at J to 2 bases, leaving 5 bases not matched to a gene. The CDR3 sequence is 16 residues long. This CDR3 reads CSARGLAGGPYNEQFF. Written as DNA, the CDR3 is TGCAGTGCTAGAGGGTTAGCGGGGGGACCCTACAATGAGCAGTTCTTC.

J is TRBJ2-7 and V is TRBV20-1, with D hard to call. The CDR3 contains 13 residues. V lost 1 base and J 2 bases, leaving 9 bases between the germline ends. Germline loops: CDR1 DFQATT, CDR2 SNEGSKA (reference sequence). The CDR3 sequence is CSARGRPTYEQYF. CDR3 coding DNA: TGCAGTGCTAGAGGACGGCCCACCTACGAGCAGTACTTC.

This clonotype was seen at least ten times. This rearrangement joins TRBV6-2 or TRBV6-3 to TRBJ2-1; no firm D call. Per germline, CDR1 MNHEY and CDR2 SVGEGT. CDR3 length: 12 amino acids. With 5 bases removed from V and 6 bases from J, the gap between germline ends came to 8 bases. CDR3 nucleotides: TGTGCCAGCAGTCCCTCGGCCAATGAGCAGTTCTTC. Residues: CASSPSANEQFF.

This clonotype was found many times. The genes are TRBV29-1 and TRBJ2-1; TRBD2 aligns across 12 bases. The V gene's germline CDR1 is SQVTM and CDR2 ANQGSEA. The J segment lost 0 bases and the V segment lost 3 bases, leaving 3 bases of the junction unmatched. The CDR3 consists of 16 residues. The CDR3, as DNA: TGCAGCGTTGAGCTAGCGGGAGGGAGCTCCTACAATGAGCAGTTCTTC. Protein: CSVELAGGSSYNEQFF.

This clonotype was seen repeatedly, ten times or more. Written as DNA, the CDR3 is TGCAGTGCTAGTCGACTAGCGGGAGTGGGGCCAGATACGCAGTATTTT. Translation: CSASRLAGVGPDTQYF. The chain employs TRBV20-1 and TRBJ2-3; 12 bases agree with TRBD2. With 3 bases clipped from V and 4 bases from J, the junction kept 8 bases outside the gene matches. The germline gives CDR1 DFQATT, CDR2 SNEGSKA (reference sequence). CDR3 length equals 16 residues.

This clonotype was seen ten or more times. The V call is TRBV6-2 or TRBV6-3, the J call TRBJ2-1; D remains unclear. Per the germline V gene, CDR1 is MNHEY and CDR2 is SVGEGT. The V end lost 2 bases, the J end lost 6 bases, and 5 bases lay between the germline ends. CDR3 size: 12 residues. CDR3 in amino acids: CASSYVGNEQFF. In DNA form, the CDR3 reads TGTGCCAGCAGTTACGTTGGCAATGAGCAGTTCTTC.

This clonotype was recorded many times. The chain recombines TRBV7-2 with TRBJ2-7; no clear D gene. Germline values: CDR1 SGHTA, CDR2 FQGNSA. The CDR3 length is 13 residues. The V end lost 3 bases, the J end lost 0 bases, and 6 bases lay between the germline ends. CDR3 sequence reads: CASSFTTSYEQYF. CDR3 DNA sequence: TGTGCCAGCAGCTTTACGACCTCCTACGAGCAGTACTTC.

This clonotype was seen only a few times. V gene TRBV12-5 combines with J gene TRBJ2-5; TRBD1 aligns across 7 bases. This CDR3 is 15 amino acids long. In germline, CDR1 is LGHNT, CDR2 FRNRAP. The V segment lost 6 bases and the J segment 5 bases; nucleotides outside the gene matches: 12. For the CDR3, the DNA is TGTGCTAGTGGCACCTCTGACAGGGTTAGGGAGACCCAGTACTTC. This codes for CASGTSDRVRETQYF.

This clonotype has ten or more counts. The V gene is TRBV24-1, the J gene TRBJ2-1; 8 bases align to TRBD1. The ends lost 0 bases at V and 14 bases at J; junction bases unmatched: 5. CDR3 length: 13 residues. CDR1 and CDR2 (germline): KGHDR, SFDVKD. The CDR3 region is CATSDLMDRVKFF. CDR3 nucleotides: TGTGCCACCAGTGATTTGATGGACAGGGTAAAGTTCTTC.

A word on this clonotype: Mismatch with germline at one junction end may stem from a read error. The J gene is TRBJ2-3, the V gene TRBV20-1; 12 bases agree with TRBD2. Germline V gene data show CDR1 as DFQATT and CDR2 as SNEGSKA (reference sequence). There are 18 residues in the CDR3. The CDR3 region has the DNA TGCTGTGCCCAGACTCCTGGACTAGCGGGATCTAGCACAGATACGCAGTATTTT. Translating gives CCAQTPGLAGSSTDTQYF.

This clonotype has at least ten counts. The V call is TRBV4-2, the J call TRBJ2-1, with 11 bases fitting TRBD2. With 10 bases clipped from V and 7 bases from J, the junction kept 15 bases outside the gene matches. The germline V gene encodes CDR1 LGHNA and CDR2 YNFKEQ. This CDR3 is built from 16 residues. CDR3 amino acids: CAKGSGSGGGGNEQFF. The DNA of the CDR3 is TGTGCCAAAGGCTCAGGTAGCGGGGGGGGAGGGAATGAGCAGTTCTTC.

This clonotype was observed at least ten times. CDR3 coding DNA: TGTGCCAGCAGTGACTCTCCTATACAAGAGACCCAGTACTTC. Translation: CASSDSPIQETQYF. This chain joins TRBV6-4 and TRBJ2-5; D gene ambiguous. The CDR3 covers 14 residues. Trimming left V 0 bases short and J 2 bases short, with 7 bases between. Germline V gene sequence: CDR1 MRHNA, CDR2 SNTAGT.

The sample holds many counts of this clonotype. The CDR3 DNA sequence: TGTGCCAGCGGCAGGCAGGGGTCTTTCGAGACCCAGTACTTC. Translating it yields CASGRQGSFETQYF. The gene calls are TRBV12-3 or TRBV12-4 and TRBJ2-5; perhaps TRBD1 as D (6 bases). The CDR3 totals 14 residues. Trimming took off 8 bases at V and 5 bases at J, with 18 bases between the two ends.

This clonotype has only one observation. A much larger clone differs from this one at a single base, so this may be a read error. The chain employs TRBV27 and TRBJ2-1; 7 bases are a match to TRBD2. The CDR3 runs to 15 residues. V was clipped by 2 bases and J by 4 bases; unmatched bases: 5. Germline V gene sequence: CDR1 MNHEY, CDR2 SMNVEV (reference sequence). DNA for the CDR3: TGTGCCAGCAGTTTAAGGCGGGAGACTTACAATGAGCAGTTCTTC. It is translated as CASSLRRETYNEQFF.

Comments on this clonotype: A much larger clonotype is one base distant, so this may be a read error. The V and J genes are TRBV29-1 and TRBJ2-1; TRBD1 agrees at 7 bases. Trimming took 8 bases from V and 0 from J; bases not matched to a gene: 10. CDR1 SQVTM and CDR2 ANQGSEA come from the germline V gene. The length of the CDR3 is 15 residues. The DNA of the CDR3 is TGCAGCATCTTGACAGGGTTTAGCTCCTACAATGAGCAGTTCTTC. It translates to CSILTGFSSYNEQFF.

This clonotype was counted at least ten times. The rearrangement joins TRBV7-8 to TRBJ1-5; 8 bases fit TRBD1. The junction had 6 bases not matched to a gene; V was cut back by 9 bases and J by 2 bases. The CDR3 covers 14 residues. CDR1 and CDR2 (germline): SGHVS, FQNEAQ. The CDR3 region has the DNA TGTGCCAGGGGACAGGTTCGGCGCAATCAGCCCCAGCATTTT. Protein sequence: CARGQVRRNQPQHF.

The chain links TRBV2 to TRBJ2-1, with 16 bases aligning to TRBD2. This CDR3 contains 19 residues. Germline CDR1 and CDR2: SNHLY and FYNNEI. V trimming: 11 bases; J trimming: 2 bases; junction bases outside the gene matches: 15. This CDR3 reads CAFSLSRGLAGGPYNEQFF. The CDR3, as DNA: TGTGCCTTCAGTTTATCGCGGGGACTAGCGGGAGGGCCCTACAATGAGCAGTTCTTC.

In this sample, this clonotype turned up many times. The V and J genes are TRBV20-1 and TRBJ2-4; 10 bases match TRBD1. In germline, CDR1 is DFQATT, CDR2 SNEGSKA (reference sequence). The V segment lost 0 bases and the J segment 7 bases; nucleotides outside the gene matches: 6. This CDR3 spans 15 amino acids. DNA of the CDR3: TGCAGTGCTAGAGAAGGGACAGGGGATCTGAACATTCAGTACTTC. Its translation is CSAREGTGDLNIQYF.

The table lists this clonotype with many counts. Here the CDR3 reads CASSLGGPFQPQHF. The CDR3 coding sequence is TGTGCCAGCAGCTTGGGCGGACCGTTCCAGCCCCAGCATTTT. The chain combines TRBV7-9 with TRBJ1-5; D uncertain. Germline lookup yields CDR1 SEHNR and CDR2 FQNEAQ (reference sequence). Trimming pared 3 bases from V and 7 bases from J, leaving 13 bases between. This CDR3 is built from 14 residues.

The table lists this clonotype with many counts. The rearrangement uses TRBV15 and TRBJ2-7; the D is unclear. The V end lost 8 bases, the J end lost 5 bases, and 16 bases lay between the germline ends. The germline V gene has CDR1 LNHNV and CDR2 YYDKDF (reference sequence). The CDR3 runs to 13 residues. The DNA for the CDR3 is TGTGCCACCGGGATGGCGACAAAACACGAGCAGTACTTC. Translation gives CATGMATKHEQYF.